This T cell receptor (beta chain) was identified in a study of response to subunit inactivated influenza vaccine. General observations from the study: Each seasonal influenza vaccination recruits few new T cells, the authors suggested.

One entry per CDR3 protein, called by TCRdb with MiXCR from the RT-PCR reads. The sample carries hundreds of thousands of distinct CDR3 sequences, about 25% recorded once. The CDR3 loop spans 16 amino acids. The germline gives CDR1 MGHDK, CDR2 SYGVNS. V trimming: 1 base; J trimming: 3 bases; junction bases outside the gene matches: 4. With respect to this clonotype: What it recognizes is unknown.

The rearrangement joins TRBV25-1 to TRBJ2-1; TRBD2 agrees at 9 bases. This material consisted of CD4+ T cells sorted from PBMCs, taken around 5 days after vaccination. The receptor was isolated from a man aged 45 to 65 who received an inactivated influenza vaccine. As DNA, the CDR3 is TGTGCCAGCAGTGAATGGGCGGGAGGGGACTACAATGAGCAGTTCTTC. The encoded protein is CASSEWAGGDYNEQFF.